This TCR beta chain was sequenced for a study of blood T cell repertoires in COVID-19. Study-wide background: Samples representing acute and convalescent COVID-19 were sourced from the United States, Italy and Spain.

This table comes from immunoSEQ multiplex PCR, and its TCRdb copy is limited to in-frame clones, with some not included. In the table there are fewer than 250,000 clones, 65% to 80% of which are singletons. This TCR was sampled from a woman aged 45-60 years with acute or convalescent COVID-19. The material sequenced was peripheral blood.

CDR3 sequence (DNA): TGTGCCAGCAGAACTCTCGATTCACCCCTCCACTTT. Translated: CASRTLDSPLHF. The V and J genes are TRBV27 and TRBJ1-6; D is undetermined. The CDR3 runs 12 residues. The V gene's germline CDR1 is MNHEY and CDR2 SMNVEV (reference sequence). Trimming took 6 bases from V and 8 from J, leaving 8 bases between them.